This record concerns one TCR beta chain sequence. Its antigen remains unidentified. The sample comes from a study of cytomegalovirus exposure and HLA in healthy donors. The study's findings and limits: Accurate prediction of most subjects' HLA-A and HLA-B alleles from TCR beta sequences was reported. Within an earlier analysis, most TCR beta V segments proved productive either about 87% or about 30% of the time.

It was with 60 Vbeta and 13 Jbeta primers that the PCR ran. Authors' analysis steps: Per a later analysis, the number of unique TCR beta chains was about 80 million, of which some 10 million were shared. Assay used: immunoSEQ multiplex PCR; TCRdb lists only in-frame clones, some missing. From that table come the V and J calls and clone size; the DNA was used to work out D and trimming. The data contain under 200,000 clones, roughly four fifths of them singletons. This sequence was found in a man aged 30 to 39 in good health and CMV-seronegative. The sequencing sample was made of PBMCs.

The chain's CDR3 is CASSLAVGGLATDTQYF. The CDR3 DNA reads as TGCGCCAGCAGCTTGGCTGTTGGCGGGCTCGCCACAGATACGCAGTATTTT. J is TRBJ2-3 and V is TRBV5-1; possibly TRBD2 for D (5 bases). Trimming removed 0 bases from V and 2 bases from J, with 16 bases in between. CDR3 size: 17 residues. CDR1 is SGHRS, CDR2 YFSETQ, per germline. Complete variable domain (other parts from reference TRBV5-1 and TRBJ2-3): KAGVTQTPRYLIKTRGQQVTLSCSPISGHRSVSWYQQTPGQGLQFLFEYFSETQRNKGNFPGRFSGRQFSNSRSEMNVSTLELGDSALYLCASSLAVGGLATDTQYFGPGTRLTVL.